The present T cell receptor beta chain was sequenced within a study of T cell clonality in common variable immunodeficiency. Notes on the study in general: Compared with healthy controls, CVID subjects showed increased TCRbeta clonality, mostly in about a third. Repertoire-complication correlations in CVID were limited by patient heterogeneity. Reportedly, TCR beta sequences from common variable immunodeficiency showed fewer deletions and N-nucleotide insertions.

Germline CDR1 and CDR2: SEHNR and FQNEAQ (reference sequence). The CDR3 spans 12 residues. The V gene lost 3 bases and the J gene lost 4 bases, with 6 bases spanning the gap. Patients had low serum IgG, IgA and/or IgM and specific antibody deficiency. Blood samples were heparinized, about 4.5 to 8 ml per donor. Generated by immunoSEQ multiplex PCR, the TCRdb table keeps only in-frame clones and is missing some. The repertoire has 10,000 to 13,000 clones, none seen only once; the ten largest take around 5.8%. Within the sample, this clone is medium-sized. Its matching antigen is unknown. Read sequence stops 3 residues before the CDR3 end, and the germline J gene provides the missing end.

The TCR was taken from a human donor with common variable immunodeficiency. The sequenced sample was peripheral blood mononuclear cells. J is TRBJ1-1 and V is TRBV7-9; D uncertain. CDR3 sequence: CASSFPGTEAFF. Partial CDR3 DNA: TGTGCCAGCAGCTTTCCGGGCACTGAA.